This record concerns one TCR beta chain sequence. What it recognizes is unknown. This specimen comes from a study of T cells in tumors after PD-1 blockade. For the study at large: Excluded were patients with checkpoint blockade, immunosuppressants, or radiotherapy or other anti-cancer therapy within 4 weeks. During anti-PD-1 treatment, some patients continued daily vismodegib 150 mg.

Study findings and constraints: Blood contained 40% to 50% of the tumor's TCR clonotypes.

Genomic DNA template from tumor biopsies or peripheral blood, roughly 550 ng to 6,004 ng input. This CDR3 has 11 amino acids. After removal of 6 bases from V and 6 bases from J, the junction contained 3 bases not matched to a gene. In germline, CDR1 is DFQATT, CDR2 SNEGSKA (reference sequence). Produced via immunoSEQ multiplex PCR; TCRdb's table is partial and in-frame only. The sample has around 50,000 clones; 60% to 80% are singletons. The sequence was obtained from a human donor with basal cell carcinoma. This specimen consisted of PBMCs, obtained before anti-PD-1 treatment. This chain joins TRBV20-1 and TRBJ1-1, with 8 bases aligning to TRBD1. This CDR3 reads CSAQTGAEAFF. CDR3 nucleotides: TGCAGTGCCCAGACAGGGGCTGAAGCTTTCTTT.